Each of the 9 T cell receptor beta chains below was sequenced from the same sample in a study of T cells in Graves' hyperthyroidism and ophthalmopathy. Researchers amplified the TCR beta CDR3 regions from RNA transcripts. An initial round of RT-PCR targeting the TCR CDR3 relied on the HTBI primer set. One entry per CDR3 protein, called by TCRdb with MiXCR from the multiplex PCR reads. Here the sample spans 400,000 to 600,000 distinct CDR3 sequences, about 16% being singletons. The sequencing input was blood. These receptors were collected from a woman younger than 45 with Graves' ophthalmopathy.

This clonotype was detected ten times or more. The rearrangement uses TRBV29-1 and TRBJ2-3; D is perhaps TRBD1 (5 bases). V shed 4 bases and J shed 6 bases, with 17 bases lying between them. The CDR3 totals 14 residues. Germline V gives CDR1 SQVTM, CDR2 ANQGSEA. CDR3 bases: TGCAGCGTTGTCCCCCGACAGCTCTTCGATACGCAGTATTTT. As protein: CSVVPRQLFDTQYF.

In this sample, this clonotype turned up many times. The CDR3 reads CSAGSSLNQPQHF. The CDR3 coding sequence is TGCAGTGCTGGGAGCAGCCTTAATCAGCCCCAGCATTTT. This chain uses TRBV20-1 with TRBJ1-5; D is ambiguous. This CDR3 has 13 residues. CDR1 is DFQATT, CDR2 SNEGSKA, per germline (reference sequence). The ends were cut back, 5 bases at V and 4 bases at J, with 12 bases in the middle.

This clonotype was recorded many times. The V call is TRBV11-3, the J call TRBJ2-2, with D tentatively TRBD2 (5 bases). This CDR3 is built from 13 residues. V was pared by 5 bases and J by 7 bases, with 11 bases between. Germline CDR1 is SGHNT and CDR2 is YENEEA. The CDR3 nucleotides read TGTGCCAGCAGCCCCGACGGGGTCGGGGAGCTGTTTTTT. This sequence encodes CASSPDGVGELFF.

This clonotype has more than one count but fewer than ten. The chain joins TRBV5-1 to TRBJ2-7; 11 bases line up with TRBD2. Germline values: CDR1 SGHRS, CDR2 YFSETQ. This CDR3 region has 19 residues. J lost 0 bases, V lost 2 bases, and 13 bases had no gene match. CDR3 nucleotides: TGCGCCAGCAGCTTCGCGGGACTAGCGGAGCGACCTAGCTCCTACGAGCAGTACTTC. This codes for CASSFAGLAERPSSYEQYF.

Only a few counts were recorded for this clonotype. The chain joins TRBV20-1 to TRBJ2-1; D call uncertain. The V and J ends lost 0 bases and 8 bases respectively, with 14 bases between them. Germline CDR1 and CDR2: DFQATT and SNEGSKA (reference sequence). This CDR3 spans 14 amino acids. In DNA, the CDR3 is TGCAGTGCTAGAGATTTAGGACGGGCGGATGAGCAGTTCTTC. It codes for CSARDLGRADEQFF.

Ten or more counts support this clonotype. V and J are TRBV20-1 and TRBJ1-1; maybe TRBD1 (5 bases). Trimming pared 0 bases from V and 1 base from J, leaving 9 bases between. The CDR3 is 14 residues long. Germline values: CDR1 DFQATT, CDR2 SNEGSKA (reference sequence). CDR3 sequence: CSARDVGTNTEAFF. The CDR3 region has the DNA TGCAGTGCTAGAGATGTAGGGACGAACACTGAAGCTTTCTTT.

There are many counts of this clonotype. The DNA for the CDR3 is TGTGCCAGCAGCCCCAACAGGGGGATGGATTACGAGCAGTACTTC. Its translation is CASSPNRGMDYEQYF. This chain connects TRBV11-3 to TRBJ2-7; TRBD1 agrees at 8 bases. The CDR3 length is 15 residues. V shed 5 bases, J shed 4 bases, and the junction held 10 bases outside the gene matches. CDR1 SGHNT and CDR2 YENEEA come from the germline V gene.

The V call is TRBV5-5, the J call TRBJ1-2, with 7 bases fitting TRBD1. Per germline, CDR1 SGHKS and CDR2 YYEKEE (reference sequence). The CDR3 spans 13 residues. V shed 5 bases and J 1 base; nucleotides not matched to a gene: 2. The CDR3 DNA is TGTGCCAGCAGGGGGACAGTTAACTATGGCTACACCTTC. This codes for CASRGTVNYGYTF.

The chain employs TRBV28 and TRBJ2-4, with D maybe TRBD1 (5 bases). V gave up 7 bases and J gave up 0 bases, with 13 bases separating them. The germline V gene encodes CDR1 MDHEN and CDR2 SYDVKM. The CDR3 loop spans 15 amino acids. CDR3 region: CASMGRRLAKNIQYF. CDR3 coding DNA: TGTGCCAGCATGGGGCGGAGACTAGCCAAAAACATTCAGTACTTC.